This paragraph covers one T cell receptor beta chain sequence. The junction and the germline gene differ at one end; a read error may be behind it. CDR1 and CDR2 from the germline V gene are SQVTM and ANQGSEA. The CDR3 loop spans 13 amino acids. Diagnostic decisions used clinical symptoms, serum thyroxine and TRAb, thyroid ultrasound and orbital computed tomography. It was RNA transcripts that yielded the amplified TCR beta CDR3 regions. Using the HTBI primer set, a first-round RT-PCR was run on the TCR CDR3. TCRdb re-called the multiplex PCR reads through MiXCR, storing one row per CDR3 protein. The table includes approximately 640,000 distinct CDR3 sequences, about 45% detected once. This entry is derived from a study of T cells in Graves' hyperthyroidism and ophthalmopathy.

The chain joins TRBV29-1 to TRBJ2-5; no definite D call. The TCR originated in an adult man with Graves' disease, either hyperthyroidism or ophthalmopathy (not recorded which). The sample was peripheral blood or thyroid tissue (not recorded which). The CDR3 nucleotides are TGCAGCGTTGCGCTTAGGGCGAGAGAGGCCCAGTACTTC. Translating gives CSVALRAREAQYF.